Listed here are 9 T cell receptor beta chains from one sample, sequenced in a study of T cells in Graves' hyperthyroidism and ophthalmopathy. The CDR3 regions of TCR beta were amplified from RNA transcripts. With the HTBI primer set, the TCR CDR3 went through a first round of RT-PCR. TCRdb itself ran the multiplex PCR reads through MiXCR, one entry per CDR3 protein. Of more than 350,000 distinct CDR3 sequences in the sample, under 15% are singletons; the top ten hold around a third. The sample comprised blood. The receptors were gathered from a woman in her 30s with Graves' hyperthyroidism.

This clonotype was seen many times. The chain employs TRBV6-2 or TRBV6-3 and TRBJ2-7, with D unresolved. Trimming cost V 9 bases and J 3 bases, with 15 bases left between them. The CDR3 runs to 13 residues. Germline assignment: CDR1 MNHEY and CDR2 SVGEGT. In DNA form, the CDR3 reads TGTGCCAGTTACACTGAGAGGCGCTACGAGCAGTACTTC. Translating it yields CASYTERRYEQYF.

Remarks on this clonotype: A read error is likely, as this CDR3 ends without the conserved phenylalanine or tryptophan. V usage is TRBV20-1 and J usage is TRBJ2-7; TRBD2 matches 10 bases. This CDR3 region has 14 residues. From germline, CDR1 is DFQATT and CDR2 SNEGSKA (reference sequence). The chain's CDR3 is CSAGDPSGRHEQYL. CDR3 sequence (DNA): TGCAGTGCTGGAGACCCTAGCGGGAGACACGAGCAGTACCTC.

This clonotype was seen only a few times. The chain links TRBV9 to TRBJ2-5; the D gene is possibly TRBD2 (7 bases). The CDR3 is made up of 14 amino acids. V lost 7 bases and J 5 bases, leaving 18 bases between the germline ends. CDR1 and CDR2 (germline): SGDLS, YYNGEE. CDR3 residues: CASSRGGGEETQYF. CDR3 coding DNA: TGTGCCAGCTCTAGGGGGGGGGGAGAGGAGACCCAGTACTTC.

The V and J genes are TRBV27 and TRBJ1-2; D is possibly TRBD1 (6 bases). Germline values: CDR1 MNHEY, CDR2 SMNVEV (reference sequence). V lost 7 bases and J 4 bases, leaving 19 bases between the germline ends. This CDR3 comprises 15 residues. This CDR3 is CASTTTGAGFYGYTF. CDR3 nucleotides: TGTGCCAGCACCACGACGGGGGCGGGCTTCTATGGCTACACCTTC.

V gene TRBV10-3 combines with J gene TRBJ2-6; tentatively, D is TRBD1 (6 bases). The V gene lost 6 bases and the J gene lost 2 bases, with 14 bases spanning the gap. This CDR3 is built from 16 residues. The germline V gene has CDR1 ENHRY and CDR2 SYGVKD. The CDR3 loop reads CAISPRGSAGANVLTF. DNA for the CDR3: TGTGCCATCAGCCCAAGGGGGAGCGCTGGGGCCAACGTCCTGACTTTC.

The count of this clonotype is one. The chain couples TRBV4-1 to TRBJ2-1; 11 bases match TRBD2. With 4 bases clipped from V and 8 bases from J, the junction kept 10 bases outside the gene matches. This CDR3 contains 16 residues. Germline V CDR1 and CDR2: MGHRA, YSYEKL. CDR3 DNA: TGCGCCAGCAGCCCCAGTTATAGCGGGAGGGCCCATGAGCAGTTCTTC. As protein: CASSPSYSGRAHEQFF.

This clonotype was detected ten times or more. This rearrangement joins TRBV7-2 to TRBJ2-1; D could derive from TRBD1 or TRBD2 (5 bases each). V lost 4 bases to trimming and J lost 4 bases, with 11 bases between them. This CDR3 comprises 14 residues. Looked up from germline, CDR1 is SGHTA and CDR2 is FQGNSA. The CDR3 region is CASSSRDLYNEQFF. CDR3 bases: TGTGCCAGCAGCTCGAGGGACCTTTACAATGAGCAGTTCTTC. The full variable domain, in which reference TRBV7-2 and TRBJ2-1 provide the parts outside the CDR3, is GAGVSQSPSNKVTEKGKDVELRCDPISGHTALYWYRQSLGQGLEFLIYFQGNSAPDKSGLPSDRFSAERTGGSVSTLTIQRTQQEDSAVYLCASSSRDLYNEQFFGPGTRLTVL.

This clonotype was detected ten times or more. The chain has TRBV10-3 and TRBJ2-1; D may match TRBD1 or TRBD2 (5 bases each). CDR1 ENHRY and CDR2 SYGVKD come from the germline V gene. V gave up 3 bases and J gave up 5 bases, with 14 bases separating them. The CDR3 is 15 amino acids. CDR3 loop: CAISETGTTDNEQFF. The CDR3 DNA sequence: TGTGCCATCAGTGAAACTGGGACGACCGACAATGAGCAGTTCTTC.

This clonotype appeared many times. V gene TRBV7-9 combines with J gene TRBJ2-1; 9 bases fit TRBD1. Germline V gene lookup returns CDR1 SEHNR and CDR2 FQNEAQ (reference sequence). With V trimmed by 7 bases and J by 4 bases, 8 bases remained unmatched. CDR3 size: 15 residues. CDR3 in DNA: TGTGCCAGCACCGAGCCGGGACAGGGATACAATGAGCAGTTCTTC. The encoded protein is CASTEPGQGYNEQFF.